The source of this T cell receptor beta chain is a study of cytomegalovirus exposure and HLA in healthy donors. Comment on this clone: Antigen specificity is unknown.

Primers included in the PCR were 60 Vbeta and 13 Jbeta primers. The method was immunoSEQ multiplex PCR; TCRdb's version includes in-frame clones alone and lacks a portion of them. The profile shows roughly 170,000 clones, around 80% of them singletons. Germline V gene data show CDR1 as SGDLS and CDR2 as YYNGEE. V dropped 0 bases and J dropped 5 bases, with 10 bases sitting between them. The CDR3 consists of 14 residues. Each donor was nominally healthy when sampled (though unrecorded immune exposures were likely). Findings of the study overall: There were some V segments, including TRBV6-2 and TRBV6-3, excluded as indistinguishable. Researchers reported from a later analysis that most CMV-associated TCR beta chains appeared HLA-restricted.

The specimen sequenced was PBMCs. The source of this sequence is a woman aged 45-60 years in good health and CMV-seropositive. This sequence joins TRBV9 and TRBJ2-3; D perhaps matches TRBD2 (6 bases). CDR3 nucleotide sequence: TGTGCCAGCAGCGTAGGCGGGGACGGAGATACGCAGTATTTT. It specifies CASSVGGDGDTQYF.